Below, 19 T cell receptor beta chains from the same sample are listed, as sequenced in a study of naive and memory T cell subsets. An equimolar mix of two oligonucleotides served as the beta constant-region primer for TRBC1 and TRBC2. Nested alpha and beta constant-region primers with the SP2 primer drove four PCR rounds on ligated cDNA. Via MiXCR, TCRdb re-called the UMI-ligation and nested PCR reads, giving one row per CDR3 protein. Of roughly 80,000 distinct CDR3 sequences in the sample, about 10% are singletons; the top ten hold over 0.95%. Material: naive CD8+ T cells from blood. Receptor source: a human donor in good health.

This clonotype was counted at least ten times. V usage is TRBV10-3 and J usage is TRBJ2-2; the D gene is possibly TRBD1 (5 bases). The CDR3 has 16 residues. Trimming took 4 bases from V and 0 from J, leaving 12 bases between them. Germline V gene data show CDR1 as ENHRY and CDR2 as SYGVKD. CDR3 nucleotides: TGTGCCATCAGTGCAGTGGGGCACCCGAACACCGGGGAGCTGTTTTTT. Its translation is CAISAVGHPNTGELFF.

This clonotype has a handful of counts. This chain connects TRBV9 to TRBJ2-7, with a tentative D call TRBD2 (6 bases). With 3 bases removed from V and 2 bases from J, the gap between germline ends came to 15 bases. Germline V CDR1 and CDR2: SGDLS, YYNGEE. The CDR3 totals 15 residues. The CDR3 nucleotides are TGTGCCAGCAGCGCCGGCGGGGCAGGCACCTACGAGCAGTACTTC. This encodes CASSAGGAGTYEQYF.

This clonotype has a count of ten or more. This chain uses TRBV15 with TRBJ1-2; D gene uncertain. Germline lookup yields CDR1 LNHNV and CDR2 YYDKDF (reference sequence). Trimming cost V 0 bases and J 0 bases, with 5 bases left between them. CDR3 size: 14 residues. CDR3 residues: CATSRDSANYGYTF. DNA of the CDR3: TGTGCCACCAGCAGAGATTCAGCTAACTATGGCTACACCTTC.

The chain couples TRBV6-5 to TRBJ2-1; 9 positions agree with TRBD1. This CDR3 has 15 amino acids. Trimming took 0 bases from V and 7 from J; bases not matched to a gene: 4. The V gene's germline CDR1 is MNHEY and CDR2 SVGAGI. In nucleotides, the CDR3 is TGTGCCAGCAGTTACTCGGGACAGGGTATGAATGAGCAGTTCTTC. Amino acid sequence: CASSYSGQGMNEQFF.

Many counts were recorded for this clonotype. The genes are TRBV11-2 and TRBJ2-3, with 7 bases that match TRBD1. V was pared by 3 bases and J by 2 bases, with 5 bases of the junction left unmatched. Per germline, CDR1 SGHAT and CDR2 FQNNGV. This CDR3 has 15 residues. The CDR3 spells CASSFRDRVTDTQYF. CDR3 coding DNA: TGTGCCAGCAGCTTTCGGGACAGAGTCACAGATACGCAGTATTTT. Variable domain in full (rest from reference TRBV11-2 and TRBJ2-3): EAGVAQSPRYKIIEKRQSVAFWCNPISGHATLYWYQQILGQGPKLLIQFQNNGVVDDSQLPKDRFSAERLKGVDSTLKIQPAKLEDSAVYLCASSFRDRVTDTQYFGPGTRLTVL.

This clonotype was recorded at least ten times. The CDR3 region is CSVDRNMNTEAFF. The CDR3 DNA is TGCAGCGTTGACAGGAACATGAACACTGAAGCTTTCTTT. The rearrangement uses TRBV29-1 and TRBJ1-1; no firm D call. Germline CDR1 and CDR2: SQVTM and ANQGSEA. V was cut by 3 bases and J by 0 bases, with 8 bases left in between. The CDR3 is 13 amino acids.

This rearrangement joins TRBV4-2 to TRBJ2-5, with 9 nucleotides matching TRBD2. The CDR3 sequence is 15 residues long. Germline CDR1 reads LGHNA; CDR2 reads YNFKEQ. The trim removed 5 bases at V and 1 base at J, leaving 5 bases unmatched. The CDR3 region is CASSEPTSGQETQYF. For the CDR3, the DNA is TGTGCCAGCAGCGAGCCGACTAGCGGCCAAGAGACCCAGTACTTC.

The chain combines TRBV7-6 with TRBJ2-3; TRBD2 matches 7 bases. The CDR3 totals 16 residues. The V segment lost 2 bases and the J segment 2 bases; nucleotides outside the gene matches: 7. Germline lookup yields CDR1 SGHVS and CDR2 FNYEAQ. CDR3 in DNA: TGTGCCAGCAGCTTAAATTCCCTAGCGGACACAGATACGCAGTATTTT. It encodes CASSLNSLADTDTQYF.

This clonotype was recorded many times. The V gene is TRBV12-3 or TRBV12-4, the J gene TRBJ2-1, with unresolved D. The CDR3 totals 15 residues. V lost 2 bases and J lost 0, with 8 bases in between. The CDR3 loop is CASSLIVGSYNEQFF. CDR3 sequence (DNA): TGTGCCAGCAGTTTAATCGTCGGCTCCTACAATGAGCAGTTCTTC.

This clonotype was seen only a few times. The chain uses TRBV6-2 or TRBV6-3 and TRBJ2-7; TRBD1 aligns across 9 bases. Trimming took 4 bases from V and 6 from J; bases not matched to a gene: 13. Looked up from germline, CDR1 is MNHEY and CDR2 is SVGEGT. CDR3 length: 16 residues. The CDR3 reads CASSWRPGQGKVEQYF. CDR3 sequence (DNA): TGTGCCAGCAGTTGGCGGCCGGGACAGGGTAAGGTCGAGCAGTACTTC.

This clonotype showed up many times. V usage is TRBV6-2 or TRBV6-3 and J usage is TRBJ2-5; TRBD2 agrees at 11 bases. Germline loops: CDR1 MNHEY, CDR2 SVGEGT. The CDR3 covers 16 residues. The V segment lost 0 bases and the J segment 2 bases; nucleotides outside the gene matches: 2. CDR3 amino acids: CASSYSRTSGQETQYF. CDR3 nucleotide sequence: TGTGCCAGCAGTTACTCGAGGACTAGCGGGCAAGAGACCCAGTACTTC.

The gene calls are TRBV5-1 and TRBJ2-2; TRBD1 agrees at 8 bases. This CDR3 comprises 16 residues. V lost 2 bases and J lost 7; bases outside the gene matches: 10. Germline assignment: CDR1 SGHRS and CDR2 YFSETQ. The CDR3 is CASSFRLETGVGELFF. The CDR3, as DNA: TGCGCCAGCAGCTTTCGTCTGGAGACAGGGGTCGGGGAGCTGTTTTTT.

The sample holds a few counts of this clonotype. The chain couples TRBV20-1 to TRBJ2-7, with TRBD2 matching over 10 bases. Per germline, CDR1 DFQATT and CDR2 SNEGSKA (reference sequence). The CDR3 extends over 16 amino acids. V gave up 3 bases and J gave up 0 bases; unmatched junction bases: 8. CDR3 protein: CSARRKAGGSSYEQYF. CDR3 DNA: TGCAGTGCTAGGAGAAAAGCGGGAGGGAGCTCCTACGAGCAGTACTTC.

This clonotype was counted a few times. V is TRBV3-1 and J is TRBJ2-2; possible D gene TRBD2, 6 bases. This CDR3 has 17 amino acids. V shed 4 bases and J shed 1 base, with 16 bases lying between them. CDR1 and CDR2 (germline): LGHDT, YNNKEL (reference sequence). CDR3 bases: TGTGCCAGCAGCCCCCCCTGGGATAGCGGGAACACCGGGGAGCTGTTTTTT. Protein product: CASSPPWDSGNTGELFF.

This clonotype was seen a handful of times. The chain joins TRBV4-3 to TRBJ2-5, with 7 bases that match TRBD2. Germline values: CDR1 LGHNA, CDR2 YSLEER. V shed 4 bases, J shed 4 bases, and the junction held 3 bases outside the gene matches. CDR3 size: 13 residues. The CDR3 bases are TGCGCCAGCAGCCCGGGAGGACGAGAGACCCAGTACTTC. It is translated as CASSPGGRETQYF.

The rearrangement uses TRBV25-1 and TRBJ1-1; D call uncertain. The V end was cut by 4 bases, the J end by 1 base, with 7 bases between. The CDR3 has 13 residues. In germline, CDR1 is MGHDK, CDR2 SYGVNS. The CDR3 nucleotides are TGTGCCAGCAGTGTCTCAGAGAACACTGAAGCTTTCTTT. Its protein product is CASSVSENTEAFF.

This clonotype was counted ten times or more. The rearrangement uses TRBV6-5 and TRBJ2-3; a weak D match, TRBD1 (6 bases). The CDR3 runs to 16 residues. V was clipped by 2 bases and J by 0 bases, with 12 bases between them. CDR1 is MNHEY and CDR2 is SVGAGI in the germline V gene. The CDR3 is CASSYGTGPSTDTQYF. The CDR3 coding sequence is TGTGCCAGCAGTTACGGAACAGGGCCCAGCACAGATACGCAGTATTTT.

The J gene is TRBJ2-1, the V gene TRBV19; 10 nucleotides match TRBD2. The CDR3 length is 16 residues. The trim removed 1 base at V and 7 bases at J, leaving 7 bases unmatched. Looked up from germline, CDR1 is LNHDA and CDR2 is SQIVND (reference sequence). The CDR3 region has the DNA TGTGCCAGTAGTATAGGAACTAGCGGGACCCTAAATGAGCAGTTCTTC. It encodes CASSIGTSGTLNEQFF.

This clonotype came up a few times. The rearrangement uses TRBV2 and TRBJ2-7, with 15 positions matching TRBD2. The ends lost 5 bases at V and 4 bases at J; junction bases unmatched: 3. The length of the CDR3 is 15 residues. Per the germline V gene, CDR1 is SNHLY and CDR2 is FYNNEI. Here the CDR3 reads CASSKGLAGGYEQYF. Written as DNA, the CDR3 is TGTGCCAGCAGTAAGGGACTAGCGGGAGGATACGAGCAGTACTTC.